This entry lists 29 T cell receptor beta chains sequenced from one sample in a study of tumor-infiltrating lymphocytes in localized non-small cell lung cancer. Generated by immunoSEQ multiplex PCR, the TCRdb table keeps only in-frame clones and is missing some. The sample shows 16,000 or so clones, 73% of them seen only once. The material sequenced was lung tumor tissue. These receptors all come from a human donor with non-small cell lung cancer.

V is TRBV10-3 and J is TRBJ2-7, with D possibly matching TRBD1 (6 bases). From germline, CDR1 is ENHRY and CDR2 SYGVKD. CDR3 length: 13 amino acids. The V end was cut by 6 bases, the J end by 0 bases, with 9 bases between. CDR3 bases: TGTGCCATCAGCCTGGACAGCTCCTACGAGCAGTACTTC. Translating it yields CAISLDSSYEQYF.

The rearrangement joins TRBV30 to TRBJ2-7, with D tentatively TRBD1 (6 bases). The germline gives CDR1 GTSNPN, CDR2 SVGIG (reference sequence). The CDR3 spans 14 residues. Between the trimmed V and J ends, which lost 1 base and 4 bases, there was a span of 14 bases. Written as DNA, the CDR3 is TGTGCCTGGAGTGGACCATTACAGGGTTACGAGCAGTACTTC. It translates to CAWSGPLQGYEQYF.

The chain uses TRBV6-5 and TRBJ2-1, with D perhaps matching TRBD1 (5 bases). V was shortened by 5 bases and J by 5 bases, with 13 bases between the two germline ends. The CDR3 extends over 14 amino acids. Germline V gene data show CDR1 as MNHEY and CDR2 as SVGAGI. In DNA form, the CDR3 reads TGTGCCAGCAGTGACGCCACAGGCAACAATGAGCAGTTCTTC. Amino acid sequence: CASSDATGNNEQFF.

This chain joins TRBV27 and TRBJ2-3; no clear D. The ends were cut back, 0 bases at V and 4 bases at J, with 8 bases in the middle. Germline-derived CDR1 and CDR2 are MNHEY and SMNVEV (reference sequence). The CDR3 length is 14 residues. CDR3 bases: TGTGCCAGCAGTTTATCGTACAGTTCAGATACGCAGTATTTT. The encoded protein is CASSLSYSSDTQYF.

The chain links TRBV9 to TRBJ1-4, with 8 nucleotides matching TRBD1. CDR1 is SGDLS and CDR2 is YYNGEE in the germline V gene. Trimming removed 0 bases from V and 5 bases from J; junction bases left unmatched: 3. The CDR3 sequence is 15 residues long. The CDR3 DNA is TGTGCCAGCAGCGTAGGAAGGACAGGGAATGAAAAACTGTTTTTT. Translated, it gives CASSVGRTGNEKLFF. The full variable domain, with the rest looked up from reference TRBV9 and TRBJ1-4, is DSGVTQTPKHLITATGQRVTLRCSPRSGDLSVYWYQQSLDQGLQFLIQYYNGEERAKGNILERFSAQQFPDLHSELNLSSLELGDSALYFCASSVGRTGNEKLFFGSGTQLSVL.

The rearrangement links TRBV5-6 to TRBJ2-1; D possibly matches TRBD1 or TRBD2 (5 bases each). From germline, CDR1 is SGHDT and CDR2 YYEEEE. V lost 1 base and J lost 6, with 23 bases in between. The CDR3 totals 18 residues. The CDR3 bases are TGTGCCAGCAGCTTGTTTCAGGGACCACGGACAAACCCCAATGAGCAGTTCTTC. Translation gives CASSLFQGPRTNPNEQFF.

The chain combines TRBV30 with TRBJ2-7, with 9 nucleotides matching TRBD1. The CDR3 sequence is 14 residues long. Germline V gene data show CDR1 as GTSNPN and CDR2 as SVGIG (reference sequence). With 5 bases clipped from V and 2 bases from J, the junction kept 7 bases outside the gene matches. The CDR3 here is CAWEQGADAYEQYF. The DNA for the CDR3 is TGTGCCTGGGAACAGGGGGCGGACGCCTACGAGCAGTACTTC.

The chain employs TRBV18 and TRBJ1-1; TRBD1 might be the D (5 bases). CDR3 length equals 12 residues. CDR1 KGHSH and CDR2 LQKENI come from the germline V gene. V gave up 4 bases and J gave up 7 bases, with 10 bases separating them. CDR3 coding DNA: TGTGCCAGCTCACTAACGGGGGATGAAGCTTTCTTT. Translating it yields CASSLTGDEAFF.

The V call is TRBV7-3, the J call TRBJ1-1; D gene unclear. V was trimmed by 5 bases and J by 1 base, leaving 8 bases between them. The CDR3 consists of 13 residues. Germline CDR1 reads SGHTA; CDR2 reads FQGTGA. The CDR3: CASSISENTEAFF. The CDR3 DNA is TGTGCCAGCAGCATATCAGAGAACACTGAAGCTTTCTTT.

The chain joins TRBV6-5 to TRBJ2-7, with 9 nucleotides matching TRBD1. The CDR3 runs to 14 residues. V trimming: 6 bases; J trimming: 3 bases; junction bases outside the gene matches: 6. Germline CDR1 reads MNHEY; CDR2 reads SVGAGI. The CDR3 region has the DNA TGTGCCAGCAGCCCCGGGACAGGGAACTACGAGCAGTACTTC. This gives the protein CASSPGTGNYEQYF.

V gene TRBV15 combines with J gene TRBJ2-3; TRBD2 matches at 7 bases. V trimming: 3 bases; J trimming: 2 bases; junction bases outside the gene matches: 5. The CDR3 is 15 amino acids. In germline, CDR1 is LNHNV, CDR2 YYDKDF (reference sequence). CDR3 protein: CATSRGAGPTDTQYF. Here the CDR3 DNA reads TGTGCCACCAGCAGGGGAGCGGGACCCACAGATACGCAGTATTTT.

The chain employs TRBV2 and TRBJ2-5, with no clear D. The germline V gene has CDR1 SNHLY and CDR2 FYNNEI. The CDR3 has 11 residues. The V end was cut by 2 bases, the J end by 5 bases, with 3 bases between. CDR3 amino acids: CASSESETQYF. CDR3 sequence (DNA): TGTGCCAGCAGTGAAAGTGAGACCCAGTACTTC.

CDR3 nucleotide sequence: TGTGCCAGCAGCTTGGGGTCGTCTCGGGCACTTAGCAATCAGCCCCAGCATTTT. This sequence encodes CASSLGSSRALSNQPQHF. The chain employs TRBV5-8 and TRBJ1-5; no definite D call. This CDR3 has 18 amino acids. Germline loops: CDR1 SGHTS, CDR2 YDEGEE. V lost 0 bases to trimming and J lost 0 bases, with 16 bases between them.

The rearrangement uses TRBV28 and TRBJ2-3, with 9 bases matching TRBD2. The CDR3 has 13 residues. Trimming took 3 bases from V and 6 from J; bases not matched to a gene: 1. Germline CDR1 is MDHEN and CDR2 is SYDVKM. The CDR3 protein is CASSFSGSDTQYF. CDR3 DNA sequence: TGTGCCAGCAGTTTTAGCGGGAGCGATACGCAGTATTTT.

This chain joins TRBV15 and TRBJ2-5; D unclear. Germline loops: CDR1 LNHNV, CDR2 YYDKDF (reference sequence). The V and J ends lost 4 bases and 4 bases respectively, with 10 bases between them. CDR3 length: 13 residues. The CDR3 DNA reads TGTGCCACCAGCACCGGTCAAGGAGAGACCCAGTACTTC. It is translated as CATSTGQGETQYF. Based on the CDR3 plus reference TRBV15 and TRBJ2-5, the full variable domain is DAMVIQNPRYQVTQFGKPVTLSCSQTLNHNVMYWYQQKSSQAPKLLFHYYDKDFNNEADTPDNFQSRRPNTSFCFLDIRSPGLGDTAMYLCATSTGQGETQYFGPGTRLLVL.

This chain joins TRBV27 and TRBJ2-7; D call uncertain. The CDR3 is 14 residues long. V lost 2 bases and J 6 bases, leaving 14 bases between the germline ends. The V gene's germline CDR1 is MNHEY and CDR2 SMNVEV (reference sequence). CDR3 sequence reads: CASSLGVGLGEQYF. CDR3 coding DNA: TGTGCCAGCAGTTTAGGTGTCGGATTGGGCGAGCAGTACTTC.

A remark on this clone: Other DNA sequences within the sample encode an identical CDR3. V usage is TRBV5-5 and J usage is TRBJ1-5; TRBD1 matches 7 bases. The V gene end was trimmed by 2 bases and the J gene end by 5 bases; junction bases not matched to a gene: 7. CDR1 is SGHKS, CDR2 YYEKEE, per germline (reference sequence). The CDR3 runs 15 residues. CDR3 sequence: CASSLVPGGDQPQHF. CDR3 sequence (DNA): TGTGCCAGCAGCTTAGTGCCAGGGGGGGATCAGCCCCAGCATTTT.

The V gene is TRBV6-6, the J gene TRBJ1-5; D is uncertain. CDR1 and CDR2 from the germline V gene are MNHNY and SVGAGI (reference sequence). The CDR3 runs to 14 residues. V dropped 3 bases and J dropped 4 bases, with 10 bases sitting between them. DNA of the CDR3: TGTGCCAGCAGTTATGGAGGTGCTAATCAGCCCCAGCATTTT. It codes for CASSYGGANQPQHF.

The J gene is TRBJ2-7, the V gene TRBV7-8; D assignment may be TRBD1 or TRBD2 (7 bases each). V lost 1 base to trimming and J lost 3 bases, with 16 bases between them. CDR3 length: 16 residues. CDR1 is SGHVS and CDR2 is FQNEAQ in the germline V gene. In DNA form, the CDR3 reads TGTGCCAGCAGCTTAGGGAGGGGGGGACAGTTCTACGAGCAGTACTTC. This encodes CASSLGRGGQFYEQYF. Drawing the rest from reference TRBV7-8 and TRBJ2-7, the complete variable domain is GAGVSQSPRYKVAKRGQDVALRCDPISGHVSLFWYQQALGQGPEFLTYFQNEAQLDKSGLPSDRFFAERPEGSVSTLKIQRTQQEDSAVYLCASSLGRGGQFYEQYFGPGTRLTVT.

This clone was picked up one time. The CDR3 DNA reads TGTGCCAGTAGTAAGGCGGACAGAGTACCCCTCCACTTT. It encodes CASSKADRVPLHF. The chain carries TRBV19 and TRBJ1-6, with D perhaps matching TRBD1 (6 bases). V was pared by 4 bases and J by 12 bases, with 13 bases between. The CDR3 extends over 13 amino acids. Germline assignment: CDR1 LNHDA and CDR2 SQIVND (reference sequence).

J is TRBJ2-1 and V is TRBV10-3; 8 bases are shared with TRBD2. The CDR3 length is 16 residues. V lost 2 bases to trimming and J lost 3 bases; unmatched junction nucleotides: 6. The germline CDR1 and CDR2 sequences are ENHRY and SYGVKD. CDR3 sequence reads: CAISETGLAGYNEQFF. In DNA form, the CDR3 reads TGTGCCATCAGTGAGACCGGCCTAGCGGGCTACAATGAGCAGTTCTTC.

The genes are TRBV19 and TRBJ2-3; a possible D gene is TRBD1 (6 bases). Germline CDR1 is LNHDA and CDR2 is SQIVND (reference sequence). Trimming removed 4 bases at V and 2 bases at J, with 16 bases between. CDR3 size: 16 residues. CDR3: CASSKGQYHYTDTQYF. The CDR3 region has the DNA TGTGCCAGTAGTAAAGGACAGTATCACTACACAGATACGCAGTATTTT.

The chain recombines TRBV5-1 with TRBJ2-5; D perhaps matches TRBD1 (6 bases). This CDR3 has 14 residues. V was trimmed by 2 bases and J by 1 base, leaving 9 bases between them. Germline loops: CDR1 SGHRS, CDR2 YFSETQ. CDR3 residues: CASSLQGSQETQYF. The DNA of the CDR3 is TGCGCCAGCAGCTTACAGGGTTCCCAAGAGACCCAGTACTTC.

CDR3 DNA: TGCGCCAGCAGCTTGGGGGGGGTAGGTTCCTACGAGCAGTACTTC. Protein sequence: CASSLGGVGSYEQYF. This chain uses TRBV5-1 with TRBJ2-7; weak D call: TRBD2 (6 bases). The V gene's germline CDR1 is SGHRS and CDR2 YFSETQ. Trimming pared 0 bases from V and 1 base from J, leaving 11 bases between. CDR3 size: 15 residues.

The DNA for the CDR3 is TGTGCCAGCACGGGAAACAATGAGCAGTTCTTC. Translation: CASTGNNEQFF. The V gene is TRBV2, the J gene TRBJ2-1, with D possibly TRBD2 on 5 matching bases. Germline loops: CDR1 SNHLY, CDR2 FYNNEI. The CDR3 runs to 11 residues. V was clipped by 7 bases and J by 5 bases, with 6 bases between them.

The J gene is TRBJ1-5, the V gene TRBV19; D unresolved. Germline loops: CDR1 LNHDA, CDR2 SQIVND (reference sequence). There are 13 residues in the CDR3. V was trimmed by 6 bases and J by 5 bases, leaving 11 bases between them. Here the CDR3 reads CASSPKAHQPQHF. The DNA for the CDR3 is TGTGCCAGTAGCCCGAAGGCCCATCAGCCCCAGCATTTT. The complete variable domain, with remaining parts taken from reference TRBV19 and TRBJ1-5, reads DGGITQSPKYLFRKEGQNVTLSCEQNLNHDAMYWYRQDPGQGLRLIYYSQIVNDFQKGDIAEGYSVSREKKESFPLTVTSAQKNPTAFYLCASSPKAHQPQHFGDGTRLSIL.

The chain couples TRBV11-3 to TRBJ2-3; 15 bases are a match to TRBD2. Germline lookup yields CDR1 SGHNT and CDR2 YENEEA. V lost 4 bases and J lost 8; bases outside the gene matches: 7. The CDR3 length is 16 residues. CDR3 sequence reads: CASSSRTSGRAVTQYF. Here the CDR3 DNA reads TGTGCCAGCAGCTCTCGGACTAGCGGGAGGGCCGTTACGCAGTATTTT.

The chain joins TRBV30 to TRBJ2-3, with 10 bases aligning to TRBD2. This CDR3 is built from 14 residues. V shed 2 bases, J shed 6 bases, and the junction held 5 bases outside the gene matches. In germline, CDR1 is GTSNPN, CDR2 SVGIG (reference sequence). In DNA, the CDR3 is TGTGCCTGGAGTACTAGCGGGGCGGGGGATACGCAGTATTTT. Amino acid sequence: CAWSTSGAGDTQYF.

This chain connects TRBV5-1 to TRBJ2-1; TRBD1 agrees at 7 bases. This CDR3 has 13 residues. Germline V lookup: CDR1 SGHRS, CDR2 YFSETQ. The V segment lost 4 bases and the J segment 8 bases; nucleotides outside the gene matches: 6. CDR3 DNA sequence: TGCGCCAGCAGCGTAACGACAGGGTATGAGCAGTTCTTC. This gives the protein CASSVTTGYEQFF.